These 8 T cell receptor beta chains were all obtained from the same sample, sequenced in a study of tumor and adjacent non-tumor tissue in lung cancer. TCRbeta libraries were built with three rounds of nested PCR, modified from ARM-PCR. TCRdb re-called the multiplex PCR reads through MiXCR, storing one row per CDR3 protein. The top ten hold 20% to 30% of the sample, which has approximately 53,000 distinct CDR3 sequences, about 70% seen once. The template was RNA from unsorted bulk tissue. This non-tumor lung sample came from over 3 cm beyond the tumor edge. Sequencing was done on a sample of distant non-tumor lung tissue. The receptors were sampled from a woman aged 55-69 years with non-small cell lung cancer.

The chain uses TRBV5-4 and TRBJ1-6, with a tentative D call TRBD1 (6 bases). CDR3 length: 15 amino acids. The V end lost 5 bases, the J end lost 7 bases, and 16 bases lay between the germline ends. Per germline, CDR1 SGHNT and CDR2 YYREEE (reference sequence). The CDR3 region is CASRPGTRYNSPLHF. The CDR3 bases are TGTGCCAGCAGACCCGGGACAAGGTACAATTCACCCCTCCACTTT. Filled out from reference TRBV5-4 and TRBJ1-6, the complete variable domain reads ETGVTQSPTHLIKTRGQQVTLRCSSQSGHNTVSWYQQALGQGPQFIFQYYREEENGRGNFPPRFSGLQFPNYSSELNVNALELDDSALYLCASRPGTRYNSPLHFGNGTRLTVT.

In regard to this clonotype: Likely a read error: the CDR3 ends without its conserved phenylalanine or tryptophan. No DNA is shown, since the ends of the CDR3 on it are uncertain; the CDR3 is the one TCRdb lists. The V gene is TRBV12-3 or TRBV12-4, the J gene TRBJ2-1; the table's D call, TRBD1, has no DNA check behind it. The CDR3 extends over 13 residues, inclusive of both ends. The CDR3 reads CASSSDRDNEQCS.

Of note for this clonotype: Relative to the germline gene, one junction end is altered; a read error may explain this. The J gene is TRBJ2-3, the V gene TRBV6-2 or TRBV6-3; D possibly corresponds to TRBD2 (6 bases). This CDR3 contains 17 residues. From germline, CDR1 is MNHEY and CDR2 SVGEGT. The CDR3 DNA follows: TGTGCCGGCAGTTTGCGCGGAGAGACCTCCGGGAGAGATACGCAATATTTT. Encoded protein: CAGSLRGETSGRDTQYF.

In regard to this clonotype: A junction end diverges from the germline sequence, so it may reflect a read error. The chain employs TRBV6-2 or TRBV6-3 and TRBJ2-7; unclear D gene. CDR1 and CDR2 from the germline V gene are MNHEY and SVGEGT. CDR3 size: 14 residues. The CDR3 DNA reads TGTGTCAGCCAGGTAGCAGGAACGTCCTACGAGCAGTACTTC. It is translated as CVSQVAGTSYEQYF.

This chain uses TRBV4-3 with TRBJ2-1; tentatively, D is TRBD2 (6 bases). This CDR3 spans 16 amino acids. The V gene's germline CDR1 is LGHNA and CDR2 YSLEER. V was clipped by 4 bases and J by 3 bases, with 16 bases between them. CDR3 nucleotides: TGCGCCAGCAGCCGCGGTCGTGCGGGAAGCTACAATGAGCAGTTCTTC. Translating it yields CASSRGRAGSYNEQFF.

This chain connects TRBV20-1 to TRBJ2-1; 7 bases are a match to TRBD2. Germline CDR1 and CDR2: DFQATT and SNEGSKA (reference sequence). The CDR3 is 15 amino acids. CDR3 nucleotides: TGCAACGCTGAGCAGATCGGGAGGACCGACAATGAGCAGTTCTTC. Encoded protein: CNAEQIGRTDNEQFF.

About this clonotype: Sequence at one end of the junction differs from germline and may be a read error. V and J are TRBV20-1 and TRBJ1-5; 7 bases agree with TRBD1. The CDR3 consists of 17 residues. CDR1 and CDR2 (germline): DFQATT, SNEGSKA (reference sequence). The DNA of the CDR3 is TGCAATGCTAGAGGAACGACAGGGATGATGAGCAATCAGCCCCAGCATTTT. Translating gives CNARGTTGMMSNQPQHF.

By sample fraction, this clonotype is medium-sized. J is TRBJ1-1 and V is TRBV6-1, with TRBD1 identical over 7 bases. CDR1 is MNHNS and CDR2 is SASEGT in the germline V gene. V lost 4 bases, J lost 11 bases, and 4 bases stayed unmatched. The CDR3 has 11 residues. The CDR3 DNA reads TGTGCCAGCAGTGCCGGGACAGAGGCTTTCTTT. Amino acid sequence: CASSAGTEAFF.